This entry lists 23 T cell receptor beta chains sequenced from one sample in a study of T cell changes during pregnancy in multiple sclerosis. Profiled with immunoSEQ multiplex PCR; TCRdb holds only in-frame clones, not every one. The sample carries tens of thousands of clones, 93% recorded once. The specimen was peripheral blood, collected in the second trimester of pregnancy. Every receptor here comes from a female donor with multiple sclerosis, enrolled in a pregnancy study.

The V call is TRBV7-2, the J call TRBJ1-6; D is undetermined. From germline, CDR1 is SGHTA and CDR2 FQGNSA. Trimming shortened V by 1 base and J by 5 bases, and 9 bases separated the two germline ends. CDR3 size: 15 residues. DNA of the CDR3: TGTGCCAGCAGCTTAGGTACAAGTAATAATTCACCCCTCCACTTT. This translates into CASSLGTSNNSPLHF.

DNA of the CDR3: TGTGCCAGCAGTTTACAGGACAGGCCCGCCTACGAGCAGTACTTC. It encodes CASSLQDRPAYEQYF. V usage is TRBV28 and J usage is TRBJ2-7; 7 bases map to TRBD1. The CDR3 extends over 15 amino acids. J gave up 2 bases and V 2 bases, and 6 bases lay outside the gene matches. Germline values: CDR1 MDHEN, CDR2 SYDVKM.

This clone was detected once. CDR3 residues: CASSLLTDESTDTQYF. In nucleotides, the CDR3 is TGTGCCAGCAGCTTGTTGACAGATGAAAGCACAGATACGCAGTATTTT. V usage is TRBV5-6 and J usage is TRBJ2-3; D might be TRBD1 (5 bases). The CDR3 extends over 16 amino acids. V dropped 1 base and J dropped 0 bases, with 12 bases sitting between them. Germline lookup yields CDR1 SGHDT and CDR2 YYEEEE. Based on the CDR3 plus reference TRBV5-6 and TRBJ2-3, the full variable domain is DAGVTQSPTHLIKTRGQQVTLRCSPKSGHDTVSWYQQALGQGPQFIFQYYEEEERQRGNFPDRFSGHQFPNYSSELNVNALLLGDSALYLCASSLLTDESTDTQYFGPGTRLTVL.

The V gene is TRBV30, the J gene TRBJ2-7, with 9 nucleotides matching TRBD1. V lost 5 bases and J lost 5; bases outside the gene matches: 10. The length of the CDR3 is 14 residues. Looked up from germline, CDR1 is GTSNPN and CDR2 is SVGIG (reference sequence). The CDR3 DNA sequence: TGTGCCTGGTGCACGACAGGGGGATTTAACGAGCAGTACTTC. As protein: CAWCTTGGFNEQYF.

The V call is TRBV7-8, the J call TRBJ2-7, with TRBD2 as a possible D gene (6 bases). V lost 2 bases to trimming and J lost 0 bases, with 14 bases between them. Looked up from germline, CDR1 is SGHVS and CDR2 is FQNEAQ. The CDR3 is made up of 16 amino acids. CDR3 amino acids: CASSLRVAGSSYEQYF. The DNA of the CDR3 is TGTGCCAGCAGCTTAAGGGTGGCGGGGAGCTCCTACGAGCAGTACTTC.

This chain connects TRBV4-1 to TRBJ1-1; TRBD1 might be the D (5 bases). This CDR3 comprises 17 residues. With 0 bases removed from V and 0 bases from J, the gap between germline ends came to 14 bases. Germline loops: CDR1 MGHRA, CDR2 YSYEKL. In DNA form, the CDR3 reads TGCGCCAGCAGCCAAGATCAGGGAGGGACCCTGAACACTGAAGCTTTCTTT. Its translation is CASSQDQGGTLNTEAFF.

This chain uses TRBV18 with TRBJ2-1; D gene ambiguous. Per the germline V gene, CDR1 is KGHSH and CDR2 is LQKENI. The CDR3 length is 16 residues. Trimming removed 1 base from V and 3 bases from J, with 13 bases in between. The CDR3 is CASSPLSVIGYNEQFF. DNA for the CDR3: TGTGCCAGCTCACCACTGTCTGTCATCGGCTACAATGAGCAGTTCTTC.

V and J are TRBV6-6 and TRBJ2-7; D might be TRBD1 (6 bases). Trimming took 6 bases from V and 3 from J, leaving 12 bases between them. Germline CDR1 is MNHNY and CDR2 is SVGAGI (reference sequence). This CDR3 contains 13 residues. CDR3: CASSTGKGYEQYF. DNA of the CDR3: TGTGCCAGCAGCACAGGGAAAGGCTACGAGCAGTACTTC.

The chain joins TRBV4-1 to TRBJ2-6; the D is unclear. Germline loops: CDR1 MGHRA, CDR2 YSYEKL. V was clipped by 4 bases and J by 0 bases, with 16 bases between them. The CDR3 length is 18 residues. The chain's CDR3 is CASSRLEQRPSGANVLTF. The CDR3 DNA reads TGCGCCAGCAGCCGTCTGGAGCAGCGTCCCTCTGGGGCCAACGTCCTGACTTTC.

This clone occurred once. The chain is built from TRBV5-8 and TRBJ1-1; no clear D. The CDR3 has 12 residues. CDR1 and CDR2 (germline): SGHTS, YDEGEE. Trimming shortened V by 4 bases and J by 8 bases, and 12 bases separated the two germline ends. The CDR3 region has the DNA TGTGCCAGCAGCCGCTCGGGTCCCGAAGCTTTCTTT. This gives the protein CASSRSGPEAFF.

The J gene is TRBJ1-5, the V gene TRBV6-5, with 10 bases that match TRBD1. The V and J ends lost 6 bases and 7 bases, in that order; junction bases with no gene match: 6. CDR3 length: 14 residues. The germline V gene encodes CDR1 MNHEY and CDR2 SVGAGI. CDR3 in amino acids: CASRRDRGRQPQHF. CDR3 in DNA: TGTGCCAGCAGGCGGGACAGGGGCAGACAGCCCCAGCATTTT.

This chain uses TRBV7-3 with TRBJ1-1; D is unresolved. CDR1 and CDR2 (germline): SGHTA, FQGTGA. CDR3 length equals 13 residues. Trimming pared 3 bases from V and 7 bases from J, leaving 12 bases between. CDR3 region: CASSLVSSGEAFF. CDR3 nucleotides: TGTGCCAGCAGCTTGGTGTCGTCCGGTGAAGCTTTCTTT.

This chain links TRBV30 with TRBJ1-1, with 8 bases fitting TRBD1. The CDR3 sequence is 13 residues long. The germline gives CDR1 GTSNPN, CDR2 SVGIG (reference sequence). J was trimmed by 3 bases and V by 5 bases; bases with no gene match: 5. In DNA form, the CDR3 reads TGTGCCTGGGCCAACAGGGGGTACACTGAAGCTTTCTTT. This gives the protein CAWANRGYTEAFF.

The chain is built from TRBV5-4 and TRBJ1-2; tentative D call: TRBD1 (5 bases). From germline, CDR1 is SGHNT and CDR2 YYREEE (reference sequence). V was shortened by 7 bases and J by 1 base, with 14 bases between the two germline ends. The length of the CDR3 is 14 residues. CDR3 in amino acids: CASSRGDGNYGYTF. CDR3 in DNA: TGTGCCAGCTCTCGCGGGGACGGTAACTATGGCTACACCTTC.

V is TRBV10-2 and J is TRBJ1-2; TRBD1 might be the D (5 bases). This CDR3 contains 12 residues. Looked up from germline, CDR1 is WSHSY and CDR2 is SAAADI. Trimming pared 9 bases from V and 4 bases from J, leaving 12 bases between. CDR3 DNA: TGCGCCAGTCTGACAGACTCCTATGGCTACACCTTC. Encoded protein: CASLTDSYGYTF.

The chain recombines TRBV18 with TRBJ1-4; TRBD1 matches 8 bases. The CDR3 sequence is 16 residues long. Germline lookup yields CDR1 KGHSH and CDR2 LQKENI. J was trimmed by 0 bases and V by 3 bases; bases with no gene match: 3. CDR3 in DNA: TGTGCCAGCTCACCCGTGACAGGGGCAACTAATGAAAAACTGTTTTTT. Residues: CASSPVTGATNEKLFF.

The chain is built from TRBV6-1 and TRBJ1-1; D is undetermined. The CDR3 totals 13 residues. Germline V lookup: CDR1 MNHNS, CDR2 SASEGT. Trimming removed 6 bases from V and 2 bases from J, with 10 bases in between. Written as DNA, the CDR3 is TGTGCCAGCAGGACGACGACAAACACTGAAGCTTTCTTT. Translation: CASRTTTNTEAFF.

The chain is built from TRBV28 and TRBJ1-3; no reliable D call. CDR3 length: 14 residues. The germline V gene has CDR1 MDHEN and CDR2 SYDVKM. Trimming shortened V by 5 bases and J by 4 bases, and 12 bases separated the two germline ends. The CDR3 loop reads CASSPFTGGNTIYF. CDR3 DNA sequence: TGTGCCAGCAGTCCATTCACGGGAGGAAACACCATATATTTT.

The chain's CDR3 is CASSLNTGSGETQYF. In DNA form, the CDR3 reads TGCGCCAGCAGCTTGAATACAGGGTCGGGAGAGACCCAGTACTTC. The chain couples TRBV5-1 to TRBJ2-5; a possible D gene is TRBD1 (6 bases). Germline CDR1 reads SGHRS; CDR2 reads YFSETQ. V dropped 1 base and J dropped 4 bases, with 14 bases sitting between them. The CDR3 loop spans 15 amino acids.

Of note for this clone: Other nucleotide sequences from this sample produce the same CDR3. This chain joins TRBV30 and TRBJ1-5, with D possibly TRBD1 on 5 matching bases. The CDR3 runs to 13 residues. Trimming left V 0 bases short and J 4 bases short, with 7 bases between. CDR1 GTSNPN and CDR2 SVGIG come from the germline V gene (reference sequence). CDR3 sequence reads: CAWSVQGNQPQHF. DNA for the CDR3: TGTGCCTGGAGTGTTCAGGGTAATCAGCCCCAGCATTTT.

The V gene is TRBV7-8, the J gene TRBJ2-7; no definite D call. Germline V CDR1 and CDR2: SGHVS, FQNEAQ. This CDR3 is 13 amino acids long. The V gene lost 5 bases and the J gene lost 0 bases, with 8 bases spanning the gap. In DNA, the CDR3 is TGTGCCAGCAGCCTCGCGGCCTCCTACGAGCAGTACTTC. Translation gives CASSLAASYEQYF.

This clone has just one count. The chain links TRBV2 to TRBJ1-3, with unresolved D. V gave up 7 bases and J gave up 4 bases, with 8 bases separating them. The CDR3 is made up of 12 amino acids. CDR1 SNHLY and CDR2 FYNNEI come from the germline V gene. Here the CDR3 DNA reads TGTGCCAGCATGTCACGGGGAAACACCATATATTTT. Residues: CASMSRGNTIYF.

The chain uses TRBV15 and TRBJ2-4; 9 bases align to TRBD1. Trimming took 4 bases from V and 6 from J; bases not matched to a gene: 16. From germline, CDR1 is LNHNV and CDR2 YYDKDF (reference sequence). The CDR3 spans 18 residues. Here the CDR3 DNA reads TGTGCCACCAGCAAGCCGGGACAGGGTAAAAGTGGGGGAAACATTCAGTACTTC. This gives the protein CATSKPGQGKSGGNIQYF.